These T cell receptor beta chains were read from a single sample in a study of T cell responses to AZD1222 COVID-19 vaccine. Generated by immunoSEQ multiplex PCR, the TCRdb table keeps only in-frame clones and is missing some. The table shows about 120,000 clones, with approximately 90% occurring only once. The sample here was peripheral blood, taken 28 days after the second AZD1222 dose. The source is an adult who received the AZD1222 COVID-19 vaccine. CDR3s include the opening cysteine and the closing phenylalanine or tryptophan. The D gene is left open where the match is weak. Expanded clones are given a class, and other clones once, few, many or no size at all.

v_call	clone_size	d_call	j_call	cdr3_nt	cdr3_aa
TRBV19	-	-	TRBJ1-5	TGTGCCAGTAGTATATGGGATCAGCCCCAGCATTTT	CASSIWDQPQHF
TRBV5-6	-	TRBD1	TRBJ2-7	TGTGCCAGCAGCTTGGGCCCCAGGAGGACAGGGGGCTACGAGCAGTACTTC	CASSLGPRRTGGYEQYF
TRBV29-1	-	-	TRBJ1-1	TGCAGCGTTGAAGCGGGATCGGGGACTGAAGCTTTCTTT	CSVEAGSGTEAFF
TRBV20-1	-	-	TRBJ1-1	TGCAGTGCTAGAGATCGAACAAGAGCTTTCTTT	CSARDRTRAFF
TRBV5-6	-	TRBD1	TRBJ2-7	TGTGCCAGCAGCTTACTGGACAGGGGCGACGAGCAGTACTTC	CASSLLDRGDEQYF
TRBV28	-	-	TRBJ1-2	TGTGCCAGCAGTCCACCGACACTTTTGGGATATGGCTACACCTTC	CASSPPTLLGYGYTF
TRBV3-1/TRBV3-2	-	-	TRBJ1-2	TGTGCCAGCAGCCAAGCTAGTGCCACCGGCTACACCTTC	CASSQASATGYTF
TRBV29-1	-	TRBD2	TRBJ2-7	TGCAGCGCTATTTCTAGCGGGGGCCGCGAGCAGTACTTC	CSAISSGGREQYF
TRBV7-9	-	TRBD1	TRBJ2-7	TGTGCCAGCAGCTTAGCGCTCGGGACAGGAGACTACGAGCAGTACTTC	CASSLALGTGDYEQYF
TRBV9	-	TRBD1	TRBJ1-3	TGTGCCAGCAGCCCCACAGGGGACCCTGGAAACACCATATATTTT	CASSPTGDPGNTIYF
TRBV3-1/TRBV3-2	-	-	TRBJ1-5	TGTGCCAGCAGCCAAGATCTCTGGGGGCAGCCCCAGCATTTT	CASSQDLWGQPQHF
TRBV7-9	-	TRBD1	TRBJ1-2	TGTGCCAGCAGCTTAGGGGGACAGAGATATGGCTACACCTTC	CASSLGGQRYGYTF
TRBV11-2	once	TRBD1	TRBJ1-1	TGTGCCAGCAGCTTGAGGGGGCGCTTGGGCACTGAAGCTTTCTTT	CASSLRGRLGTEAFF